This record looks at one T cell receptor beta chain sequence and its context. Its target is unknown. CDR1 and CDR2 (germline): ENHRY, SYGVKD. The V gene lost 2 bases and the J gene lost 0 bases, with 11 bases spanning the gap. This CDR3 is built from 16 residues. Constant-region priming of approximately 0.55 ug total RNA yielded TCR beta cDNA. Generation of the TCR beta libraries relied on three nested multiplex PCR rounds using slightly modified ARM-PCR. The opening two PCR rounds, about 10 cycles each, paired TRBV1-TRBV30 forward primers with a C-beta reverse primer. TCRdb reanalysed the multiplex PCR reads using MiXCR and keeps one entry per CDR3 protein. The sample shows 310,000 or so distinct CDR3 sequences, roughly 60% of them seen only once. This sample was included in a study of tumor-infiltrating lymphocytes in primary liver carcinoma. They got blood RNA out of unsorted whole blood and also pulled out germline DNA.

Study-level results: Tumors significantly exceeded blood in top-250-clone fraction (p = 0.039).

The TCR originated in a woman aged 25 to 45 with primary liver carcinoma and hepatitis B virus infection. V usage is TRBV10-3 and J usage is TRBJ2-1; D is unresolved. Sequenced: peripheral blood. The CDR3 spells CAISEASTSSYNEQFF. In nucleotides, the CDR3 is TGTGCCATCAGTGAGGCGTCGACGAGCTCCTACAATGAGCAGTTCTTC.